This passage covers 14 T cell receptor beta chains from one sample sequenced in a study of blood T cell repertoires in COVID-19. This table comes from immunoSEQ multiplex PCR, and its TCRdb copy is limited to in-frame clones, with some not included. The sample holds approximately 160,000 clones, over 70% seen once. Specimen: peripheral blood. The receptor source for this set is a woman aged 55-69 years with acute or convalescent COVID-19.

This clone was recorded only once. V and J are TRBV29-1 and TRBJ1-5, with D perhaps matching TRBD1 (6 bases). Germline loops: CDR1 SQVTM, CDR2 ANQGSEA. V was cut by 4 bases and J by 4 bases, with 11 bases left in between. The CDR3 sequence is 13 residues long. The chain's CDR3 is CSVGWTDNQPQHF. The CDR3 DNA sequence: TGCAGCGTTGGGTGGACAGATAATCAGCCCCAGCATTTT.

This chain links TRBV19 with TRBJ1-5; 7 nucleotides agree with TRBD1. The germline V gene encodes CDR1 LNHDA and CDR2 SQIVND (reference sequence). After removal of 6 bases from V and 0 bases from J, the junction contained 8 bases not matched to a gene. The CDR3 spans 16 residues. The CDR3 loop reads CASSQQGMYSNQPQHF. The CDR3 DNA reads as TGTGCCAGTAGCCAACAGGGGATGTATAGCAATCAGCCCCAGCATTTT.

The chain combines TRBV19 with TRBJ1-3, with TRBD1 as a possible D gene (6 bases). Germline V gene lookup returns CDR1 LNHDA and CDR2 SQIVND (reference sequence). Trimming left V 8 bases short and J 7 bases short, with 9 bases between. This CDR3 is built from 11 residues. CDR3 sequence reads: CASRTVNTIYF. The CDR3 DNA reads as TGTGCCAGTCGGACAGTCAACACCATATATTTT.

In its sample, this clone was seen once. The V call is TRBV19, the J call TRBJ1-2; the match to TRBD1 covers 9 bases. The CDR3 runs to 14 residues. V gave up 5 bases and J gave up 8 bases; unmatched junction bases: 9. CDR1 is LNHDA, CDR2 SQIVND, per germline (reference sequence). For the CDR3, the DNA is TGTGCCAGTAGTCGGGACAGGGATCGAGGCGGCTACACCTTC. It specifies CASSRDRDRGGYTF.

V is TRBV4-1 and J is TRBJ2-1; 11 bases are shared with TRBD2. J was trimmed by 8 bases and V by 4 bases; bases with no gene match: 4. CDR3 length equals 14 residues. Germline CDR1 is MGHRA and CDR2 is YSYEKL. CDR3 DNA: TGCGCCAGCAGCCCTACTAGCGGGGGTTATGAGCAGTTCTTC. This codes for CASSPTSGGYEQFF.

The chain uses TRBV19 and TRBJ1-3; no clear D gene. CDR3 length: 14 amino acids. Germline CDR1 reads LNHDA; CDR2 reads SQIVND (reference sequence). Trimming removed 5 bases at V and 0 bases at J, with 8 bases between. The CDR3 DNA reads TGTGCCAGTAGTGCTTGGAGCTCTGGAAACACCATATATTTT. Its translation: CASSAWSSGNTIYF.

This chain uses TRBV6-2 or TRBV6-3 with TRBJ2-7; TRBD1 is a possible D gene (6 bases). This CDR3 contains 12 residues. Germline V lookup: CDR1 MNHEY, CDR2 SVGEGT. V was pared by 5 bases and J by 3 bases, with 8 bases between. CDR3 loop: CASSRQVYEQYF. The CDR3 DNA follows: TGTGCCAGCAGTCGACAGGTCTACGAGCAGTACTTC.

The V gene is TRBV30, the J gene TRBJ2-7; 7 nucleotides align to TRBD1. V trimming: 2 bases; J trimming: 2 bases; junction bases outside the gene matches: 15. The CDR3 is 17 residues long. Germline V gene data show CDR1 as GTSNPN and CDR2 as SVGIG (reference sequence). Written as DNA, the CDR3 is TGTGCCTGGAGTCCGACAGGGTTAGGTTTCCTGACCTACGAGCAGTACTTC. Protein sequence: CAWSPTGLGFLTYEQYF. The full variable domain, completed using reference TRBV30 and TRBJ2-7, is SQTIHQWPATLVQPVGSPLSLECTVEGTSNPNLYWYRQAAGRGLQLLFYSVGIGQISSEVPQNLSASRPQDRQFILSSKKLLLSDSGFYLCAWSPTGLGFLTYEQYFGPGTRLTVT.

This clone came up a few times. The CDR3, as DNA: TGTGCCAGCAGCCCATTTGACAGGGGTACTGAAGCTTTCTTT. Translated: CASSPFDRGTEAFF. The chain couples TRBV3-1 (or the pseudogene TRBV3-2) to TRBJ1-1, with 8 bases that match TRBD1. After removal of 4 bases from V and 5 bases from J, the junction contained 6 bases not matched to a gene. The CDR3 is 14 amino acids. CDR1 and CDR2 from the germline V gene are LGHDT and YNNKEL (reference sequence).

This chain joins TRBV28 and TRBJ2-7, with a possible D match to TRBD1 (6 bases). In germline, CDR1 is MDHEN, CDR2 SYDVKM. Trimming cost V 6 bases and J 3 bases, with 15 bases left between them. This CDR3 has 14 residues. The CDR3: CASSPTGIRYEQYF. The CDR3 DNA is TGTGCCAGCAGCCCCACAGGGATTCGCTACGAGCAGTACTTC.

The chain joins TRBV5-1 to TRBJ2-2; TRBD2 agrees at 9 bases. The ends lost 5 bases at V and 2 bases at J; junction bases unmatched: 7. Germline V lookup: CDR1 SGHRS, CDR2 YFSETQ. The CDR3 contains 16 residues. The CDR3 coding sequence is TGCGCCAGCAGTCCCAGCGGGGGGACTAACACCGGGGAGCTGTTTTTT. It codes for CASSPSGGTNTGELFF. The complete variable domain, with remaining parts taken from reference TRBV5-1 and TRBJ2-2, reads KAGVTQTPRYLIKTRGQQVTLSCSPISGHRSVSWYQQTPGQGLQFLFEYFSETQRNKGNFPGRFSGRQFSNSRSEMNVSTLELGDSALYLCASSPSGGTNTGELFFGEGSRLTVL.

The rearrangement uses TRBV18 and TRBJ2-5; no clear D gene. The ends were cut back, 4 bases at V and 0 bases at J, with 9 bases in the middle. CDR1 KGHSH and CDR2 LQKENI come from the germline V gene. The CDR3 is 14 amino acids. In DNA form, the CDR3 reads TGTGCCAGCTCACTTCAGGCCAACCAAGAGACCCAGTACTTC. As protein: CASSLQANQETQYF.

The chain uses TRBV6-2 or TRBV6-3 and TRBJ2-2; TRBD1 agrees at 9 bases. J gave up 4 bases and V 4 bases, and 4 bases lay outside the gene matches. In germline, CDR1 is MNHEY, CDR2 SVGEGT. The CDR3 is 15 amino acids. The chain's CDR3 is CASSLGQGFTGELFF. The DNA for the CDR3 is TGTGCCAGCAGTTTAGGACAGGGGTTCACCGGGGAGCTGTTTTTT.

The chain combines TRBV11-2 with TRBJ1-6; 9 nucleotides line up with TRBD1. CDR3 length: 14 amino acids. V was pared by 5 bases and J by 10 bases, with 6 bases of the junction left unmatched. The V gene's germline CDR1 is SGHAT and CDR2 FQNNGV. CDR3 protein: CASSQGQGYSPLHF. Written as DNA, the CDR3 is TGTGCCAGCAGCCAGGGACAGGGTTACTCACCCCTCCACTTT.